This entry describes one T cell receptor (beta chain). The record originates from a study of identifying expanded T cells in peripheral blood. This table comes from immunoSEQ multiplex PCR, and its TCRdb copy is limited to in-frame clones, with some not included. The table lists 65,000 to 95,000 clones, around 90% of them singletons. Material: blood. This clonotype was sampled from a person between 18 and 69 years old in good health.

The CDR3 nucleotides read TGTGCCAGCAGCTTAGAAGTCAGCGTGAAGTCACCCCTCCACTTT. Translated, it gives CASSLEVSVKSPLHF. J is TRBJ1-6 and V is TRBV7-9; no definite D call. V was pared by 1 base and J by 10 bases, with 14 bases between. Per the germline V gene, CDR1 is SEHNR and CDR2 is FQNEAQ (reference sequence). This CDR3 has 15 residues. Looking up the rest from reference TRBV7-9 and TRBJ1-6 gives the full variable domain: DTGVSQNPRHKITKRGQNVTFRCDPISEHNRLYWYRQTLGQGPEFLTYFQNEAQLEKSRLLSDRFSAERPKGSFSTLEIQRTEQGDSAMYLCASSLEVSVKSPLHFGNGTRLTVT.